A single sample is the source of the 26 T cell receptor beta chains below, sequenced in a study of T-cell reconstitution after alpha-beta-depleted transplantation in children. Preparation of the TCRbeta library was carried out with unique molecular identifiers. MiXCR, run by TCRdb on the PCR reads, gives a single entry per CDR3 protein. The top ten hold about 20% of the sample, which has 280,000 or so distinct CDR3 sequences, around 10% seen once. This material consisted of peripheral blood, taken 180 days after TCRalphabeta/CD19-depleted stem cell transplant. Receptors were obtained from a male patient aged 2 to 9 who had a stem cell transplant for chronic granulomatous disease, so the T cells may come from the graft donor.

In this sample, this clonotype turned up many times. V is TRBV7-8 and J is TRBJ2-7; D unresolved. Per germline, CDR1 SGHVS and CDR2 FQNEAQ. With 5 bases removed from V and 3 bases from J, the gap between germline ends came to 17 bases. CDR3 length: 15 residues. The CDR3: CASSPAELSVYEQYF. The CDR3 DNA reads as TGTGCCAGCAGCCCCGCTGAGCTCTCTGTCTACGAGCAGTACTTC.

This clonotype was detected ten times or more. The chain uses TRBV6-5 and TRBJ1-4; no reliable D call. The V end lost 2 bases, the J end lost 0 bases, and 4 bases lay between the germline ends. The CDR3 length is 14 residues. Germline CDR1 reads MNHEY; CDR2 reads SVGAGI. Written as DNA, the CDR3 is TGTGCCAGCAGTTACGCCTCAACTAATGAAAAACTGTTTTTT. Its protein is CASSYASTNEKLFF.

This clonotype was recorded many times. V is TRBV29-1 and J is TRBJ2-1, with D perhaps TRBD2 (6 bases). V gave up 7 bases and J gave up 4 bases, with 11 bases separating them. Germline assignment: CDR1 SQVTM and CDR2 ANQGSEA. The length of the CDR3 is 12 residues. The CDR3 region is CSGGLAYNEQFF. As DNA, the CDR3 is TGCAGCGGGGGACTTGCTTACAATGAGCAGTTCTTC.

The sample holds many counts of this clonotype. The chain joins TRBV7-8 to TRBJ2-1; D could derive from TRBD1 or TRBD2 (5 bases each). Germline V lookup: CDR1 SGHVS, CDR2 FQNEAQ. V shed 6 bases and J shed 14 bases, with 20 bases lying between them. The CDR3 length is 13 residues. CDR3 nucleotides: TGTGCCAGCAGTCAAGGGATGGGACCCCCCGAGTTCTTC. The encoded protein is CASSQGMGPPEFF.

Many counts were recorded for this clonotype. CDR3 residues: CASCRGESYEQYF. The CDR3 DNA reads TGTGCCAGCTGCCGGGGTGAATCCTACGAGCAGTACTTC. This sequence joins TRBV11-2 and TRBJ2-7, with D possibly TRBD2 on 5 matching bases. The CDR3 runs 13 residues. Trimming left V 8 bases short and J 1 base short, with 12 bases between. Germline V CDR1 and CDR2: SGHAT, FQNNGV.

This rearrangement joins TRBV11-2 to TRBJ1-1; D uncertain. V shed 0 bases and J shed 0 bases, with 8 bases lying between them. The CDR3 contains 15 residues. Germline CDR1 and CDR2: SGHAT and FQNNGV. The CDR3 region is CASSLDPILNTEAFF. In DNA form, the CDR3 reads TGTGCCAGCAGCTTAGACCCGATTCTGAACACTGAAGCTTTCTTT.

This clonotype was observed many times. V and J are TRBV29-1 and TRBJ2-7, with D perhaps matching TRBD1 or TRBD2 (5 bases each). CDR1 is SQVTM and CDR2 is ANQGSEA in the germline V gene. The CDR3 extends over 11 amino acids. Deletions cut 7 bases from V and 5 bases from J, with 12 bases between. CDR3 sequence reads: CSAGTHNEQYF. The DNA of the CDR3 is TGCAGCGCCGGGACCCACAACGAGCAGTACTTC.

This clonotype was found many times. This chain links TRBV5-1 with TRBJ2-7; 7 positions agree with TRBD1. This CDR3 contains 15 residues. The V segment lost 6 bases and the J segment 0 bases; nucleotides outside the gene matches: 9. Germline V CDR1 and CDR2: SGHRS, YFSETQ. In nucleotides, the CDR3 is TGCGCCAGCACCGGGGACAGCCTTAGCTCCTACGAGCAGTACTTC. Protein: CASTGDSLSSYEQYF.

This clonotype has a handful of counts. The gene calls are TRBV19 and TRBJ2-2; 9 nucleotides line up with TRBD2. In germline, CDR1 is LNHDA, CDR2 SQIVND (reference sequence). Trimming at V came to 4 bases and at J to 7 bases, leaving 7 bases not matched to a gene. The CDR3 loop spans 15 amino acids. CDR3 sequence reads: CASSRLAAGFGELFF. DNA of the CDR3: TGTGCCAGTAGTAGACTAGCGGCAGGATTCGGGGAGCTGTTTTTT.

This clonotype was seen at least ten times. J is TRBJ2-5 and V is TRBV21-1; the D call of TRBD2 is as the table states it, not checked on the DNA. TRBV21-1 is designated a pseudogene. The CDR3 extends over 17 amino acids. The CDR3 nucleotides are TGTGCCAGCTTAAAGGTATCCTCTAGCGGGAGATTGGAGACCCAGTACTTC. This gives the protein CASLKVSSSGRLETQYF.

This clonotype was found many times. This rearrangement joins TRBV7-9 to TRBJ2-5; D might be TRBD1 (6 bases). The germline V gene has CDR1 SEHNR and CDR2 FQNEAQ (reference sequence). This CDR3 comprises 15 residues. V lost 1 base and J lost 5, with 14 bases in between. CDR3 nucleotide sequence: TGTGCCAGCAGCTTAGTCTCCGGACAGACGGAGACCCAGTACTTC. This encodes CASSLVSGQTETQYF.

This clonotype was observed a single time. This may stem from a read error, because a much larger clone lies one nucleotide away. The chain links TRBV10-1 to TRBJ1-1; tentative D call: TRBD1 (6 bases). CDR3 length equals 13 residues. V lost 4 bases and J 6 bases, leaving 12 bases between the germline ends. CDR1 is WNHNN and CDR2 is SYGVQD in the germline V gene (reference sequence). CDR3 loop: CASSAQGSAEAFF. DNA for the CDR3: TGCGCCAGCAGTGCCCAGGGGAGCGCTGAAGCTTTCTTT.

In its sample, this clonotype was seen once. A much bigger clone sits one base away, suggesting this may be a read error. The chain links TRBV7-2 to TRBJ2-2; TRBD2 might be the D (5 bases). Per the germline V gene, CDR1 is SGHTA and CDR2 is FQGNSA. The length of the CDR3 is 16 residues. DNA of the CDR3: TGTGCCAGCAGCTTAGGAGGGTTATGGTACACCGCGGAGCTGTTTTTT. This translates into CASSLGGLWYTAELFF.

This clonotype showed up many times. The V call is TRBV10-3, the J call TRBJ2-1; TRBD2 matches at 9 bases. The CDR3 contains 19 residues. Germline trimming cut 11 bases from V and 0 bases from J; bases unmatched to any gene: 20. The germline gives CDR1 ENHRY, CDR2 SYGVKD. The CDR3 DNA is TGTGCCCCACCGGTACTAGCGGGCCTACATTATAACTCCTACAATGAGCAGTTCTTC. This gives the protein CAPPVLAGLHYNSYNEQFF.

This clonotype was counted at least ten times. This sequence joins TRBV12-3 or TRBV12-4 and TRBJ1-4; 10 bases map to TRBD1. The CDR3 length is 17 residues. Trimming cost V 2 bases and J 8 bases; bases outside gene matches: 11. CDR3: CASSLFPDRGVGEKLFF. The DNA for the CDR3 is TGTGCCAGCAGTTTATTTCCGGACAGGGGGGTAGGAGAAAAACTGTTTTTT.

This clonotype was detected many times. The DNA for the CDR3 is TGTGCCACCCAAGAGAGCGGGAGTTATTACGAGCAGTACTTC. Protein product: CATQESGSYYEQYF. The rearrangement uses TRBV7-3 and TRBJ2-7; 8 nucleotides line up with TRBD2. Germline assignment: CDR1 SGHTA and CDR2 FQGTGA. V lost 10 bases, J lost 4 bases, and 12 bases stayed unmatched. This CDR3 is 14 amino acids long. Supplemented by reference TRBV7-3 and TRBJ2-7, the full variable domain reads GAGVSQTPSNKVTEKGKYVELRCDPISGHTALYWYRQSLGQGPEFLIYFQGTGAADDSGLPNDRFFAVRPEGSVSTLKIQRTERGDSAVYLCATQESGSYYEQYFGPGTRLTVT.

The chain uses TRBV29-1 and TRBJ2-5; 10 bases are shared with TRBD2. Trimming took 4 bases from V and 4 from J; bases not matched to a gene: 3. The CDR3 has 13 residues. Germline-derived CDR1 and CDR2 are SQVTM and ANQGSEA. CDR3 protein: CSVGLAGVETQYF. In DNA, the CDR3 is TGCAGCGTTGGGCTAGCGGGAGTAGAGACCCAGTACTTC.

Remarks on this clonotype: One base away lies a much larger clone, so this may be a sequencing read error. The genes are TRBV25-1 and TRBJ1-3, with D uncertain. The length of the CDR3 is 15 residues. Per germline, CDR1 MGHDK and CDR2 SYGVNS. CDR3: CASSESDKKRNTIHF. The DNA for the CDR3 is TGTGCCAGCAGTGAATCTGACAAGAAACGAAACACCATACATTTT.

The chain couples TRBV19 to TRBJ2-3; TRBD2 matches at 11 bases. The junction had 6 bases not matched to a gene; V was cut back by 5 bases and J by 2 bases. Germline CDR1 and CDR2: LNHDA and SQIVND (reference sequence). This CDR3 has 16 residues. The CDR3 DNA sequence: TGTGCCAGTAGTCCGCCTAGCGGGGGGCTCACAGATACGCAGTATTTT. Translated: CASSPPSGGLTDTQYF.

In this sample, this clonotype turned up many times. V is TRBV7-2 and J is TRBJ1-1; D is uncertain. Looked up from germline, CDR1 is SGHTA and CDR2 is FQGNSA. Between the trimmed V and J ends, which lost 5 bases and 4 bases, there was a span of 8 bases. The CDR3 sequence is 12 residues long. CDR3 region: CASSPRTTEAFF. Written as DNA, the CDR3 is TGTGCCAGCAGCCCACGAACCACTGAAGCTTTCTTT.

The sample holds many counts of this clonotype. The V and J genes are TRBV5-6 and TRBJ2-7; D call uncertain. The CDR3 loop spans 13 amino acids. The V gene's germline CDR1 is SGHDT and CDR2 YYEEEE. V was cut by 1 base and J by 6 bases, with 11 bases left in between. The CDR3 DNA reads as TGTGCCAGCAGCTTGTTCGGTATCGGCGAGCAGTACTTC. The encoded protein is CASSLFGIGEQYF.

This clonotype was observed once. A read error is possible here, since a much larger clone lies one base away. J is TRBJ2-7 and V is TRBV18, with a tentative D call TRBD1 (6 bases). This CDR3 contains 13 residues. Germline loops: CDR1 KGHSH, CDR2 LQKENI. The CDR3 sequence: CASSPDHRQEQCF. The CDR3 DNA is TGTGCCAGCTCACCCGATCATAGACAGGAGCAGTGCTTC.

There are many counts of this clonotype. The chain uses TRBV16 and TRBJ2-7; TRBD1 matches at 9 bases. The CDR3 runs to 16 residues. The V and J ends lost 0 bases and 6 bases, in that order; junction bases with no gene match: 9. The germline CDR1 and CDR2 sequences are KGHSY and FQNENV. CDR3 sequence: CASSQSGTGSGGEQYF. CDR3 nucleotide sequence: TGTGCCAGCAGCCAATCGGGGACAGGGAGTGGGGGCGAGCAGTACTTC.

This clonotype was picked up many times. The chain has TRBV19 and TRBJ2-5, with 9 nucleotides matching TRBD2. The germline CDR1 and CDR2 sequences are LNHDA and SQIVND (reference sequence). This CDR3 has 14 amino acids. V was clipped by 3 bases and J by 5 bases; unmatched bases: 4. The CDR3 DNA sequence: TGTGCCAGTAGTATCCGGCTAGCGGGGGAGACCCAGTACTTC. Its translation: CASSIRLAGETQYF.

There are many counts of this clonotype. The chain combines TRBV7-2 with TRBJ2-5; 8 bases agree with TRBD2. Germline CDR1 and CDR2: SGHTA and FQGNSA. CDR3 length: 14 amino acids. V was pared by 4 bases and J by 5 bases, with 6 bases of the junction left unmatched. The DNA of the CDR3 is TGTGCCAGCAGCTCAGGACTAGCTCGCGAGACCCAGTACTTC. This gives the protein CASSSGLARETQYF.

In this sample, this clonotype turned up a few times. The chain recombines TRBV11-2 with TRBJ1-2; D is ambiguous. V was shortened by 1 base and J by 4 bases, with 22 bases between the two germline ends. The CDR3 extends over 18 amino acids. CDR1 and CDR2 from the germline V gene are SGHAT and FQNNGV. The CDR3 here is CASSLGLRRVQEAYGYTF. The CDR3 DNA is TGTGCCAGCAGCTTAGGTCTTCGTCGGGTTCAGGAGGCCTATGGCTACACCTTC.